The 4 T cell receptor beta chains listed next were all sequenced from one sample in a study of blood T cell repertoires in COVID-19. Some clones are missing from TCRdb's copy, which holds only in-frame ones; the method was immunoSEQ multiplex PCR. The sample shows 250,000 to 350,000 clones, roughly 85% of them seen only once. The sequenced sample consisted of PBMCs or T cells enriched from blood (not recorded which). The receptors derive from a woman aged 45-60 years who had recovered from COVID-19.

This chain links TRBV7-2 with TRBJ1-4, with 11 bases fitting TRBD1. The V gene end was trimmed by 1 base and the J gene end by 8 bases; junction bases not matched to a gene: 6. The CDR3 is 16 residues long. The germline gives CDR1 SGHTA, CDR2 FQGNSA. The CDR3 DNA is TGTGCCAGCAGCTTAGGAGGGACAGGGGGAAGGGAAAAACTGTTTTTT. It yields the protein CASSLGGTGGREKLFF.

This rearrangement joins TRBV15 to TRBJ1-5; tentative D call: TRBD1 (6 bases). This CDR3 is 17 amino acids long. Germline V gives CDR1 LNHNV, CDR2 YYDKDF (reference sequence). With 4 bases removed from V and 2 bases from J, the gap between germline ends came to 18 bases. In DNA, the CDR3 is TGTGCCACCAGCAAGAGGGGGACCCTTAGGGGCAATCAGCCCCAGCATTTT. Its translation: CATSKRGTLRGNQPQHF.

The CDR3 DNA reads as TGTGCCAGCAGTCCCCTAATGGAGCAGGGTGAAGCTTTCTTT. This sequence encodes CASSPLMEQGEAFF. The V call is TRBV6-2 or TRBV6-3, the J call TRBJ1-1; possible D gene TRBD1, 5 bases. Deletions cut 5 bases from V and 7 bases from J, with 17 bases between. The CDR3 runs to 14 residues. Germline V gene data show CDR1 as MNHEY and CDR2 as SVGEGT.

The V gene is TRBV15, the J gene TRBJ2-7; 8 nucleotides align to TRBD2. The V segment lost 0 bases and the J segment 3 bases; nucleotides outside the gene matches: 7. The length of the CDR3 is 16 residues. Looked up from germline, CDR1 is LNHNV and CDR2 is YYDKDF (reference sequence). The CDR3 reads CATSRDGTGLDYEQYF. CDR3 nucleotide sequence: TGTGCCACCAGCAGAGATGGAACGGGACTAGACTACGAGCAGTACTTC. Drawing the rest from reference TRBV15 and TRBJ2-7, the complete variable domain is DAMVIQNPRYQVTQFGKPVTLSCSQTLNHNVMYWYQQKSSQAPKLLFHYYDKDFNNEADTPDNFQSRRPNTSFCFLDIRSPGLGDTAMYLCATSRDGTGLDYEQYFGPGTRLTVT.